Listed here are 17 T cell receptor beta chains from one sample, sequenced in a study of blood T cell repertoires in COVID-19. The method was immunoSEQ multiplex PCR; TCRdb's version includes in-frame clones alone and lacks a portion of them. The sample lists approximately 350,000 clones; under 95% were seen once. Material: peripheral blood. The receptors here all came from a woman aged 18-29 years who had recovered from COVID-19.

This chain connects TRBV6-1 to TRBJ1-2; D is unclear. Germline V gene lookup returns CDR1 MNHNS and CDR2 SASEGT. The CDR3 consists of 13 residues. V shed 2 bases and J shed 4 bases, with 8 bases lying between them. The CDR3 is CASSERQVYGYTF. In DNA, the CDR3 is TGTGCCAGCAGTGAACGGCAGGTCTATGGCTACACCTTC.

The chain combines TRBV3-1 (or the pseudogene TRBV3-2) with TRBJ2-2; D remains ambiguous. From germline, CDR1 is LGHDT and CDR2 YNNKEL (reference sequence). V was pared by 2 bases and J by 2 bases, with 12 bases between. The CDR3 loop spans 16 amino acids. The CDR3 protein is CASSQRRLANTGELFF. The CDR3 DNA is TGTGCCAGCAGCCAACGAAGACTTGCTAACACCGGGGAGCTGTTTTTT.

The CDR3 is CASSPRADQETQYF. DNA of the CDR3: TGTGCCAGCTCACCACGGGCCGACCAAGAGACCCAGTACTTC. The chain recombines TRBV18 with TRBJ2-5; D remains ambiguous. This CDR3 region has 14 residues. V lost 1 base and J 0 bases, leaving 6 bases between the germline ends. Germline V gene lookup returns CDR1 KGHSH and CDR2 LQKENI.

V usage is TRBV5-4 and J usage is TRBJ2-1; TRBD2 agrees at 8 bases. Germline CDR1 reads SGHNT; CDR2 reads YYREEE (reference sequence). The J segment lost 5 bases and the V segment lost 2 bases, leaving 9 bases of the junction unmatched. There are 16 residues in the CDR3. The CDR3 sequence is CASSFGLAPADNEQFF. CDR3 nucleotide sequence: TGTGCCAGCAGCTTTGGACTAGCCCCGGCGGACAATGAGCAGTTCTTC. Full variable domain (missing parts from reference TRBV5-4 and TRBJ2-1): ETGVTQSPTHLIKTRGQQVTLRCSSQSGHNTVSWYQQALGQGPQFIFQYYREEENGRGNFPPRFSGLQFPNYSSELNVNALELDDSALYLCASSFGLAPADNEQFFGPGTRLTVL.

This CDR3 reads CASSPGDYIQETQYF. The CDR3 DNA follows: TGTGCCAGCAGCCCTGGGGACTACATTCAAGAGACCCAGTACTTC. The chain is built from TRBV7-9 and TRBJ2-5; 7 bases fit TRBD2. Germline CDR1 SEHNR, CDR2 FQNEAQ (reference sequence). With 5 bases clipped from V and 2 bases from J, the junction kept 8 bases outside the gene matches. The CDR3 spans 15 residues.

This chain joins TRBV27 and TRBJ2-5, with 9 bases lining up with TRBD2. J was trimmed by 7 bases and V by 6 bases; bases with no gene match: 18. CDR1 and CDR2 from the germline V gene are MNHEY and SMNVEV (reference sequence). The CDR3 extends over 17 amino acids. The CDR3 sequence is CASSLTPISGSRPTQYF. As DNA, the CDR3 is TGTGCCAGCAGCCTTACACCGATTAGCGGGAGCCGGCCGACCCAGTACTTC.

CDR3 protein: CASSEFGGRATDTQYF. In DNA, the CDR3 is TGTGCCAGCAGTGAGTTCGGCGGGAGGGCCACAGATACGCAGTATTTT. The rearrangement links TRBV9 to TRBJ2-3; 9 nucleotides line up with TRBD2. The CDR3 loop spans 16 amino acids. From germline, CDR1 is SGDLS and CDR2 YYNGEE. Losses at the gene ends were 5 bases for V and 2 bases for J; bases not matched to a gene: 9.

V usage is TRBV6-5 and J usage is TRBJ1-5, with a tentative D call TRBD1 (5 bases). V dropped 2 bases and J dropped 2 bases, with 7 bases sitting between them. The CDR3 has 14 residues. The V gene's germline CDR1 is MNHEY and CDR2 SVGAGI. CDR3 DNA: TGTGCCAGCAGTTACCGGGGGGGCAATCAGCCCCAGCATTTT. This sequence encodes CASSYRGGNQPQHF.

The chain links TRBV25-1 to TRBJ2-6; TRBD1 aligns across 8 bases. V lost 3 bases, J lost 4 bases, and 2 bases stayed unmatched. The CDR3 runs 15 residues. CDR1 and CDR2 (germline): MGHDK, SYGVNS. The CDR3 DNA reads as TGTGCCAGCAGTGAGACAGGGGACGGGGCCAACGTCCTGACTTTC. It specifies CASSETGDGANVLTF.

The chain has TRBV19 and TRBJ1-1, with unresolved D. Germline CDR1 reads LNHDA; CDR2 reads SQIVND (reference sequence). The V end was cut by 5 bases, the J end by 3 bases, with 10 bases between. This CDR3 comprises 13 residues. The CDR3 protein is CASSGSGYTEAFF. The CDR3 region has the DNA TGTGCCAGTAGTGGGTCCGGGTACACTGAAGCTTTCTTT.

The rearrangement joins TRBV7-8 to TRBJ1-1, with 8 bases matching TRBD1. V lost 5 bases and J lost 5; bases outside the gene matches: 7. The germline V gene encodes CDR1 SGHVS and CDR2 FQNEAQ. This CDR3 region has 14 residues. DNA of the CDR3: TGTGCCAGCAGCGGGGGACAGGTATGGACTGAAGCTTTCTTT. Translating gives CASSGGQVWTEAFF.

The CDR3 loop is CASSLPAGGIGEQFF. CDR3 nucleotides: TGTGCCAGCAGCTTGCCAGCGGGAGGGATTGGTGAGCAGTTCTTC. V is TRBV5-6 and J is TRBJ2-1; 10 bases match TRBD2. The CDR3 runs to 15 residues. CDR1 and CDR2 (germline): SGHDT, YYEEEE. The junction had 7 bases not matched to a gene; V was cut back by 1 base and J by 9 bases.

The chain carries TRBV7-8 and TRBJ2-7; D unclear. Trimming took off 5 bases at V and 3 bases at J, with 8 bases between the two ends. This CDR3 has 12 amino acids. CDR1 SGHVS and CDR2 FQNEAQ come from the germline V gene. This CDR3 is CASSPYGYEQYV. CDR3 bases: TGTGCCAGCAGCCCCTATGGCTACGAGCAGTACGTC.

The genes are TRBV2 and TRBJ2-3; a weak D match, TRBD2 (5 bases). From germline, CDR1 is SNHLY and CDR2 FYNNEI. The V and J ends lost 10 bases and 5 bases respectively, with 19 bases between them. This CDR3 has 14 amino acids. The CDR3 nucleotides are TGTGCCATTAGGGCGTGGGGAGTCATAGATACGCAGTATTTT. Translation: CAIRAWGVIDTQYF.

The chain is built from TRBV11-3 and TRBJ2-1; D might be TRBD2 (5 bases). V dropped 1 base and J dropped 7 bases, with 17 bases sitting between them. From germline, CDR1 is SGHNT and CDR2 YENEEA. CDR3 length: 16 amino acids. CDR3 DNA: TGTGCCAGCAGCTTAGGTATATCGGCAGGACTTAATGAGCAGTTCTTC. It specifies CASSLGISAGLNEQFF.

The chain couples TRBV15 to TRBJ2-1, with TRBD2 identical over 7 bases. The CDR3 is made up of 17 amino acids. Per the germline V gene, CDR1 is LNHNV and CDR2 is YYDKDF (reference sequence). With 0 bases clipped from V and 2 bases from J, the junction kept 7 bases outside the gene matches. CDR3 in amino acids: CATSRDLPSGPYNEQFF. DNA for the CDR3: TGTGCCACCAGCAGAGATCTCCCTAGCGGACCCTACAATGAGCAGTTCTTC.

This sequence joins TRBV5-1 and TRBJ1-2, with 8 bases lining up with TRBD1. The germline V gene encodes CDR1 SGHRS and CDR2 YFSETQ. The CDR3 has 17 amino acids. V shed 0 bases, J shed 1 base, and the junction held 8 bases outside the gene matches. Here the CDR3 DNA reads TGCGCCAGCAGCTTGGATCCGGCAGGGGGCCTTAACTATGGCTACACCTTC. Translated, it gives CASSLDPAGGLNYGYTF.